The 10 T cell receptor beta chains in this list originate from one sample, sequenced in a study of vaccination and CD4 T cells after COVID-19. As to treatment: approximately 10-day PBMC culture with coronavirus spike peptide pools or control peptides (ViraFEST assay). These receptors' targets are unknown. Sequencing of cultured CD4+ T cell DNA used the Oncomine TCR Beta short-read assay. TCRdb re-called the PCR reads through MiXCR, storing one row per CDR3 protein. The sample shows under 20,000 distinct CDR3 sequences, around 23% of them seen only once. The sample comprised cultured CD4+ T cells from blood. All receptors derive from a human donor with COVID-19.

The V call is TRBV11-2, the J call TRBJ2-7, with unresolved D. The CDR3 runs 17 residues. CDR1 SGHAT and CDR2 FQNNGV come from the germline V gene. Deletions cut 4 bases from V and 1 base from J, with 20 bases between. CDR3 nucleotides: TGTGCCAGCAGCTCCAGATTCCGCGGAGAACCTTCCTACGAGCAGTACTTC. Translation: CASSSRFRGEPSYEQYF.

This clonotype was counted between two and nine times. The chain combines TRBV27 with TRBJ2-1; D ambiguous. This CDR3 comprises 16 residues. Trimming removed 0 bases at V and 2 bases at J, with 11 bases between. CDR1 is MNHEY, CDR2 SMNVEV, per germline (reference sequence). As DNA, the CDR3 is TGTGCCAGCAGTTTATCCCCCAGCCGTCCCTACAATGAGCAGTTCTTC. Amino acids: CASSLSPSRPYNEQFF.

CDR3 residues: CASSAAGTSGGRVSNEQFF. The DNA of the CDR3 is TGTGCCAGCAGCGCGGCCGGGACTAGCGGGGGGCGCGTCTCGAATGAGCAGTTCTTC. The chain has TRBV11-3 and TRBJ2-1; 15 bases match TRBD2. The V segment lost 5 bases and the J segment 7 bases; nucleotides outside the gene matches: 15. From germline, CDR1 is SGHNT and CDR2 YENEEA. The CDR3 contains 19 residues.

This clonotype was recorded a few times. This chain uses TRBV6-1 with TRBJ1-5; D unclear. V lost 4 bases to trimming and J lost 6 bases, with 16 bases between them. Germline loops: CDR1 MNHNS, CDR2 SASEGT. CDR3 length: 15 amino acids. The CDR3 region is CASSVAHPGSQPQHF. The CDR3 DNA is TGTGCCAGCAGTGTTGCTCATCCTGGGAGTCAGCCCCAGCATTTT.

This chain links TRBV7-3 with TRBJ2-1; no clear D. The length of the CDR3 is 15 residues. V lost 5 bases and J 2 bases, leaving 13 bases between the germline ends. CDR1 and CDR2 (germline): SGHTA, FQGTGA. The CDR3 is CASSPAVLPYNEQFF. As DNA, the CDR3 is TGTGCCAGCAGCCCTGCGGTACTTCCCTACAATGAGCAGTTCTTC.

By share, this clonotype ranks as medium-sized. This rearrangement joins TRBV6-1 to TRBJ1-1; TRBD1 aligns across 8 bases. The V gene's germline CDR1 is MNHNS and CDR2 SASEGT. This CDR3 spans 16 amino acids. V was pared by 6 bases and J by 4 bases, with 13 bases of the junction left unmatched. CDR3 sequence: CASSHNRGARITEAFF. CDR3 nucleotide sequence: TGTGCCAGCAGCCATAACAGGGGGGCGAGAATCACTGAAGCTTTCTTT.

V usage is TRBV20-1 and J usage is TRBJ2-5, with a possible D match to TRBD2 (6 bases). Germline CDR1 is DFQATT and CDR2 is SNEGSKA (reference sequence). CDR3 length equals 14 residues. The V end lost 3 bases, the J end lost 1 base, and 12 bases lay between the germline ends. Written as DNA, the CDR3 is TGCAGTGCTAGTCCGGTAGCGGTCCAAGAGACCCAGTACTTC. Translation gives CSASPVAVQETQYF.

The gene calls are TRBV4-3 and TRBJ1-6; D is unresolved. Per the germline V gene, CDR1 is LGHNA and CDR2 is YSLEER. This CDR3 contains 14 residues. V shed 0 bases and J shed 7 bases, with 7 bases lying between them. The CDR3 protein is CASSQDRQNSPLHF. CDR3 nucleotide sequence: TGCGCCAGCAGCCAAGATCGGCAGAATTCACCCCTCCACTTT.

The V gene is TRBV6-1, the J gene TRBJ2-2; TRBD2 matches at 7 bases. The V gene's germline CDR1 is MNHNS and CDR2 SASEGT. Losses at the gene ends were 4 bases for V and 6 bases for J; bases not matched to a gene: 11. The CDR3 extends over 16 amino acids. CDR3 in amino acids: CASSVGRASGAGELFF. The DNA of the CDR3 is TGTGCCAGCAGTGTAGGTCGGGCTAGCGGCGCCGGGGAGCTGTTTTTT.

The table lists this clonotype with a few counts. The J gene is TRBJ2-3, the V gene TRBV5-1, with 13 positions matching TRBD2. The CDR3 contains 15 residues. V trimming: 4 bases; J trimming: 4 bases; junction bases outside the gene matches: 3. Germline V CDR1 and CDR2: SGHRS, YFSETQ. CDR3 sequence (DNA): TGCGCCAGCAGCACTAGCGGGGGGGCCGCAGATACGCAGTATTTT. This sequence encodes CASSTSGGAADTQYF.